Detailed here is one TCR beta chain. Its antigen is unidentified. This entry belongs to a study of OX40 agonist ivuxolimab in advanced cancers. Study results and caveats: In the expanded peripheral T cells, antigen specificity was never determined.

Assay: immunoSEQ multiplex PCR; the TCRdb copy retains only in-frame clones and omits some. Of approximately 99,000 clones in the sample, approximately 94% were seen once. CDR3 length: 15 residues. CDR1 and CDR2 from the germline V gene are SGHDN and FVKESK. Trimming stripped 0 bases from V and 1 base from J, with 9 bases between. The rearrangement links TRBV14 to TRBJ2-5; D is perhaps TRBD1 or TRBD2 (5 bases each). The sequencing used CD4+ or CD8+ T cells sorted from blood, collected in a trial of the OX40 agonist ivuxolimab. The sequence derives from an adult with an advanced solid tumor such as melanoma, head and neck, liver or kidney cancer. CDR3 amino acids: CASSQEPGAQETQYF. The DNA for the CDR3 is TGTGCCAGCAGCCAAGAACCCGGGGCCCAAGAGACCCAGTACTTC. The complete variable domain, with remaining parts taken from reference TRBV14 and TRBJ2-5, reads EAGVTQFPSHSVIEKGQTVTLRCDPISGHDNLYWYRRVMGKEIKFLLHFVKESKQDESGMPNNRFLAERTGGTYSTLKVQPAELEDSGVYFCASSQEPGAQETQYFGPGTRLLVL.